The clone carrying this T cell receptor beta chain was picked up one time. Antigen: not known. This entry belongs to a study of blood T cell dynamics during melanoma immunotherapy. Study in general: Metastatic melanoma patients received first-line pembrolizumab or nivolumab plus ipilimumab. Study-wide results and caveats: Clones driving repertoire changes may be melanoma-specific or general immune activation.

Stated time point: week 3, after first cycle of checkpoint inhibitor. Blood was drawn before treatment and at week 3 after checkpoint blockade. Assay used: immunoSEQ multiplex PCR; TCRdb lists only in-frame clones, some missing. Of about 19,000 clones in the sample, about 85% are singletons; the top ten hold 7% to 8%. The length of the CDR3 is 15 residues. Trimming took off 4 bases at V and 5 bases at J, with 16 bases between the two ends. The germline V gene has CDR1 SEHNR and CDR2 FQNEAQ (reference sequence). The chain employs TRBV7-9 and TRBJ2-3; D might be TRBD2 (5 bases). The sample consisted of blood, taken from a patient treated with checkpoint blockade. The TCR originated in a human donor with melanoma. CDR3 bases: TGTGCCAGCAGCTGGACTTCTAAGTCGAAAGATACGCAGTATTTT. Translated: CASSWTSKSKDTQYF.